This TCR beta chain was documented in a study of beta chain features in type 1 diabetes. Whole-study findings and limits: All four CD4+ subsets from Type 1 diabetes patients carried moderately but significantly shorter TCRB CDR3s.

This clone was observed a few times. Its antigen is unidentified. Since all of the isolated RNA was reverse transcribed, expressed TCRB transcripts were what got sequenced. Here immunoSEQ multiplex PCR was the method, and the copy in TCRdb shows in-frame clones only, minus some. Of hundreds of thousands of clones detected, around an eighth appear once; the ten largest clones hold nearly 0.04%. V dropped 7 bases and J dropped 0 bases, with 14 bases sitting between them. Looked up from germline, CDR1 is SGHRS and CDR2 is YFSETQ. The CDR3 sequence is 15 residues long. This clonotype was obtained from a man between 18 and 29 years old with type 1 diabetes. The chain has TRBV5-1 and TRBJ2-1; tentatively, D is TRBD1 (5 bases). Specimen: naive CD4+ T cells from blood. DNA for the CDR3: TGCGCCAGCGTTTCCAACAGGCGCTCCTACAATGAGCAGTTCTTC. Its translation is CASVSNRRSYNEQFF.